This TCR beta chain comes out of a study of a mutant IDH1 vaccine in newly diagnosed glioma (dated by TCRdb to about 2021). Regarding the study in general: Eight vaccinations were administered to patients in weeks 1, 3, 5, 7, 11, 15, 19 and 23, corresponding to visits V03 through V10. Vaccination began 4-6 weeks after radiotherapy alone, or alongside temozolomide cycles in the chemotherapy-containing groups. Of the approximately 33 treated patients, approximately 62% were male and about 40% were female, and a mean age of roughly 41 years was recorded. Before enrollment, most patients had been given radiochemotherapy with temozolomide as standard therapy, while the rest had received either radiotherapy alone or temozolomide alone. Peripheral blood was collected at six visits: V03 (baseline), V05, V07, V10, V12 and V13. For exploratory analyses, longitudinal TCRB deep sequencing was carried out in around 24 treated patients wherever samples were available.

The receptor library was made with the immunoSEQ multiplex PCR assay. The hsTCRB Kit was used according to the manufacturer's protocol to amplify rearranged TCR beta chain sequences. TCRB libraries were sequenced on an Illumina MiSeq. In the source study's methods: Demultiplexing, trimming and gene mapping were performed with the kit vendor's proprietary platform. This is the immuneACCESS table as TCRdb keeps it, with only in-frame sequences that have V and J called. A part of the clones is gone; compared with another copy, unresolved V genes explain less than half, and the rest is unexplained. V and J calls and clone size are given by that table; D and trimming were obtained from the DNA. This sample is represented by some 30,000 clones; nearly 90% of them were singletons. The ten most abundant clones make up less than 25% of the sample. Reading from cysteine to phenylalanine, the CDR3 counts 12 amino acids. Kept here is only the CDR3 DNA, which spans 36 bases and is read in frame from base 1. Based on the germline V gene, the CDR1 and CDR2 sequences are MDHEN and SYDVKM. Trimming costs V 4 bases and J 10 bases, and their ends lie 13 bases apart.

The time point label on this specimen signifies: week 11, during vaccination. A 20-mer mutant IDH1 peptide at 300 micrograms in Montanide made up each vaccine dose, which was injected subcutaneously together with topical imiquimod. All donors had newly diagnosed IDH1-mutant astrocytomas of WHO grade 3 or 4 that showed loss of nuclear ATRX. The samples were drawn from NOA16, a multicentre, single-arm, open-label phase I trial in Germany that tested a mutant IDH1 peptide vaccine in humans for the first time. Genomic DNA for TCRB sequencing was extracted from EDTA blood using the DNeasy Blood and Tissue Kit. Comments on this clone: The specificity of this receptor is unknown. No base quality information exists; no much larger clone differs at one position.

The full study reports these points: It was noted by the authors that analyses of patient blood samples could not be reproduced owing to sample limitations. Changes in the top peripheral T cell clonotypes picked up by TCRB sequencing did not appear to be linked to pseudoprogression. Across multiple MHC alleles, vaccine-induced immune responses were seen in approximately 93% of patients. PBMC samples for TCRB deep sequencing were selected based on availability.

The TCR originated in a man aged 18 to 30 with glioma. The sequence joins TRBV28 to TRBJ1-1, and TRBD1 may be the D gene, going by 5 matching bases. The starting material was PBMCs, obtained from a glioma patient whose treatment included an IDH1 peptide vaccine. The CDR3 protein: CASSWGVLGAFF. The nucleotide sequence reads as follows: TGTGCCAGCAGTTGGGGGGTACTGGGAGCTTTCTTT.